These 7 T cell receptor beta chains share one sample of origin, sequenced in a study of regulatory T cells in long-lasting Graves disease. Noted time point: persistent/refractory GD, antithyroid drugs over 5 years with positive TRAb. Researchers made the TCR library from RNA that was extracted from PBMCs. The TCR beta library used iRepertoire HTBI primers with Arm-PCR amplification of CDR3. Each CDR3 protein is one row after TCRdb ran MiXCR on the multiplex PCR reads. The data contain about 450,000 distinct CDR3 sequences, roughly a quarter of them seen just once; the ten biggest clones take up about 26%. This specimen was peripheral blood mononuclear cells (PBMCs), taken when the disease was refractory, from a patient treated with antithyroid drugs. Every receptor here comes from a female donor with Graves disease.

This clonotype has at least ten counts. The rearrangement uses TRBV2 and TRBJ2-5, with TRBD2 matching over 13 bases. From germline, CDR1 is SNHLY and CDR2 FYNNEI. With 7 bases clipped from V and 4 bases from J, the junction kept 6 bases outside the gene matches. The CDR3 consists of 15 residues. CDR3 sequence reads: CASNRLAGGSETQYF. CDR3 nucleotides: TGTGCCAGCAACAGACTAGCGGGAGGTTCAGAGACCCAGTACTTC.

This clonotype has a handful of counts. This chain connects TRBV30 to TRBJ1-3; D is possibly TRBD1 (6 bases). V shed 4 bases and J shed 4 bases, with 14 bases lying between them. Germline V gene data show CDR1 as GTSNPN and CDR2 as SVGIG (reference sequence). This CDR3 spans 14 amino acids. The CDR3 bases are TGTGCCTGGACTTCCCGGGGGGCCGGAAACACCATATATTTT. The encoded protein is CAWTSRGAGNTIYF.

This clonotype was seen repeatedly, ten times or more. The genes are TRBV6-1 and TRBJ2-2; possibly TRBD2 for D (6 bases). V lost 1 base and J 5 bases, leaving 11 bases between the germline ends. CDR1 and CDR2 (germline): MNHNS, SASEGT. This CDR3 contains 15 residues. For the CDR3, the DNA is TGTGCCAGCAGTGAAGGACAGAGCGGGACCGGGGAGCTGTTTTTT. Protein: CASSEGQSGTGELFF.

The chain uses TRBV6-1 and TRBJ2-1; perhaps TRBD2 as D (5 bases). In germline, CDR1 is MNHNS, CDR2 SASEGT. This CDR3 spans 11 amino acids. V lost 7 bases and J lost 10, with 11 bases in between. CDR3 in amino acids: CASNSGYEQFF. The CDR3 bases are TGTGCCAGCAACTCGGGATACGAGCAGTTCTTC.

This clonotype has more than one count but fewer than ten. The chain links TRBV20-1 to TRBJ1-1; no reliable D call. Germline-derived CDR1 and CDR2 are DFQATT and SNEGSKA (reference sequence). This CDR3 comprises 14 residues. V was clipped by 8 bases and J by 0 bases, with 16 bases between them. The CDR3 loop is CSQMPGSMNTEAFF. The CDR3 DNA follows: TGCAGTCAGATGCCCGGGAGCATGAACACTGAAGCTTTCTTT.

This clonotype occurred a few times. The chain carries TRBV6-9 and TRBJ1-3, with D possibly being TRBD1 (6 bases). V lost 3 bases and J 0 bases, leaving 12 bases between the germline ends. CDR1 MNHGY and CDR2 SVAAGI come from the germline V gene. The length of the CDR3 is 16 residues. CDR3 nucleotide sequence: TGTGCCAGCAGTTACGGTCAGGGACACTCTGGAAACACCATATATTTT. Encoded protein: CASSYGQGHSGNTIYF.

A remark on this clonotype: A much larger clone sits a single nucleotide away, making a read error possible. This chain joins TRBV24-1 and TRBJ2-5, with D perhaps matching TRBD1 (7 bases). The CDR3 totals 17 residues. Germline CDR1 KGHDR, CDR2 SFDVKD. CDR3 protein: CATSDPKTGRYQGTQYF. The CDR3 bases are TGTGCCACCAGTGACCCAAAGACAGGGAGGTACCAAGGGACCCAGTACTTC.